This T cell receptor (beta chain) was sequenced during a study of T cell responses to AZD1222 COVID-19 vaccine. With 6 bases removed from V and 1 base from J, the gap between germline ends came to 7 bases. The CDR3 contains 13 residues. CDR1 and CDR2 from the germline V gene are ENHRY and SYGVKD. Study-wide results and limits: Across spike, vaccine-associated CD4 TCRs were found, dominant at 160-218 and 743-854.

Assay used: immunoSEQ multiplex PCR; TCRdb lists only in-frame clones, some missing. The data contain under 150,000 clones, about nine tenths of them seen just once; the ten biggest clones take up about 7%. For this clone: Its target is not known. Other DNA sequences from this sample encode an identical CDR3 as well.

The source material was peripheral blood, sampled on day 0 of AZD1222 vaccination. The TCR sequence derives from an adult in good health. The chain combines TRBV10-3 with TRBJ1-3; perhaps TRBD1 as D (5 bases). The CDR3 reads CAIRDSSGNTIYF. The CDR3, as DNA: TGTGCCATCAGAGACAGTTCTGGAAACACCATATATTTT.